These T cell receptor beta chains were read from a single sample in a study of T cell changes during pregnancy in multiple sclerosis. Profiling relied on immunoSEQ multiplex PCR, and the TCRdb table lists in-frame clones only, not all of them. The table has tens of thousands of clones, roughly 90% seen once; the top ten hold approximately 1.8%. The sample consisted of peripheral blood, taken in the first trimester of pregnancy. The receptors derive from a female donor with multiple sclerosis, enrolled in a pregnancy study. CDR3s include the opening cysteine and the closing phenylalanine or tryptophan. The D gene is left open where the match is weak. The listing skips clone size in some rows; elsewhere it reads once, few, many or a size class.

J gene: TRBJ1-4; V gene: TRBV28; D gene: .; clone size: .; CDR3 DNA: TGTGCCAGCAGTTTCTTGGGGGCGAGGGAAAAACTGTTTTTT; CDR3 protein: CASSFLGAREKLFF
J gene: TRBJ2-7; V gene: TRBV27; D gene: .; clone size: .; CDR3 DNA: TGTGCCAGCAGTCTGGGGGGAAGTTCCTACGAGCAGTACTTC; CDR3 protein: CASSLGGSSYEQYF
J gene: TRBJ2-1; V gene: TRBV28; D gene: .; clone size: once; CDR3 DNA: TGTGCCAGCAGTTTATACGGGAGCTCCTACAATGAGCAGTTCTTC; CDR3 protein: CASSLYGSSYNEQFF
J gene: TRBJ2-7; V gene: TRBV16; D gene: .; clone size: many; CDR3 DNA: TGTGCCAGCAGCCAATCGGGGCAGTTCTTCTACGAGCAGTACTTC; CDR3 protein: CASSQSGQFFYEQYF
J gene: TRBJ2-1; V gene: TRBV5-1; D gene: .; clone size: .; CDR3 DNA: TGCGCCAGCTCCTTAACTTCAGACTACTCCTACAATGAGCAGTTCTTC; CDR3 protein: CASSLTSDYSYNEQFF
J gene: TRBJ1-1; V gene: TRBV5-1; D gene: .; clone size: .; CDR3 DNA: TGCGCCAGCAGCTCTCAGGGTGCGGCTGAAGCTTTCTTT; CDR3 protein: CASSSQGAAEAFF
J gene: TRBJ2-2; V gene: TRBV9; D gene: .; clone size: .; CDR3 DNA: TGTGCCAGCAGCGTTACACAGACCGGGGAGCTGTTTTTT; CDR3 protein: CASSVTQTGELFF
J gene: TRBJ1-1; V gene: TRBV19; D gene: TRBD1; clone size: .; CDR3 DNA: TGTGCCAGTAGTTCATACAGGGGGATGGACACTGAAGCTTTCTTT; CDR3 protein: CASSSYRGMDTEAFF
J gene: TRBJ2-2; V gene: TRBV12-1; D gene: .; clone size: .; CDR3 DNA: TGTGCCAGCAGCTTTTGTACATCTCGTCGGGAGTCAAACGGGGAGCTGTTTTTT; CDR3 protein: CASSFCTSRRESNGELFF
J gene: TRBJ2-7; V gene: TRBV6-6; D gene: TRBD2; clone size: .; CDR3 DNA: TGTGCCAGCAGTTACGTCGCGGGAGAGGTCGCCGAGCAGTACTTC; CDR3 protein: CASSYVAGEVAEQYF
J gene: TRBJ1-1; V gene: TRBV4-3; D gene: .; clone size: .; CDR3 DNA: TGCGCCAGCAGCCAAGATCTTCGAGGGGAGGGGCTGACCACTGAAGCTTTCTTT; CDR3 protein: CASSQDLRGEGLTTEAFF
J gene: TRBJ1-2; V gene: TRBV2; D gene: TRBD1; clone size: .; CDR3 DNA: TGTGCCAGCAGTAAAGACAGGGCCGTAGCTAACTATGGCTACACCTTC; CDR3 protein: CASSKDRAVANYGYTF
J gene: TRBJ1-1; V gene: TRBV2; D gene: .; clone size: .; CDR3 DNA: TGTGCCAGCAGGCGGGGGGAGGCAAACACTGAAGCTTTCTTT; CDR3 protein: CASRRGEANTEAFF
J gene: TRBJ2-3; V gene: TRBV2; D gene: TRBD2; clone size: .; CDR3 DNA: TGTGCCAGCAGTCCCACTAGCGGGAGAATTTTCGCAGATACGCAGTATTTT; CDR3 protein: CASSPTSGRIFADTQYF
J gene: TRBJ2-7; V gene: TRBV25-1; D gene: TRBD1; clone size: .; CDR3 DNA: TGTGCCAGCAGTGGGACAGGGGGCTACGAGCAGTACTTC; CDR3 protein: CASSGTGGYEQYF
J gene: TRBJ2-3; V gene: TRBV25-1; D gene: .; clone size: once; CDR3 DNA: TGTGCCAGCAGTGTTGGCGGAGCTAGCACAGATACGCAGTATTTT; CDR3 protein: CASSVGGASTDTQYF
J gene: TRBJ2-5; V gene: TRBV7-7; D gene: .; clone size: .; CDR3 DNA: TGTGCTAGCAGCGGGCCGGGGGAGACCCAGTACTTC; CDR3 protein: CASSGPGETQYF
J gene: TRBJ2-5; V gene: TRBV7-2; D gene: .; clone size: few; CDR3 DNA: TGTGCCAGCAGCTCCAGAACTAGCAACCAAGAGACCCAGTACTTC; CDR3 protein: CASSSRTSNQETQYF
J gene: TRBJ1-5; V gene: TRBV6-6; D gene: .; clone size: .; CDR3 DNA: TGTGCCAGCAGCAAGAACAGGGCTGGCAATCAGCCCCAGCATTTT; CDR3 protein: CASSKNRAGNQPQHF
J gene: TRBJ2-5; V gene: TRBV5-1; D gene: TRBD1; clone size: .; CDR3 DNA: TGCGCCAGCAGCGTACAGGGGGCACTAGGGGAGACCCAGTACTTC; CDR3 protein: CASSVQGALGETQYF
J gene: TRBJ1-3; V gene: TRBV5-5; D gene: .; clone size: .; CDR3 DNA: TGTGCCAGCAGCTTGGAGGCGGGCTACTCTGGAAACACCATATATTTT; CDR3 protein: CASSLEAGYSGNTIYF
J gene: TRBJ2-7; V gene: TRBV13; D gene: .; clone size: .; CDR3 DNA: TGTGCCAGCAGCCTCGCCGGCGGGAAATCGGACGAGCAGTACTTC; CDR3 protein: CASSLAGGKSDEQYF
J gene: TRBJ2-3; V gene: TRBV6-5; D gene: TRBD2; clone size: .; CDR3 DNA: TGTGCCAGCAGTTACACGGGACTAGATGACACAGATACGCAGTATTTT; CDR3 protein: CASSYTGLDDTDTQYF
J gene: TRBJ2-1; V gene: TRBV18; D gene: TRBD1; clone size: .; CDR3 DNA: TGTGCCAGCTCACCCTACAGGGGGCTCAGCGTCAATGAGCAGTTCTTC; CDR3 protein: CASSPYRGLSVNEQFF
J gene: TRBJ2-3; V gene: TRBV27; D gene: TRBD1; clone size: .; CDR3 DNA: TGTGCCAGCAGTCCAAACTTCTACAGGGGGTATGTGGCAGATACGCAGTATTTT; CDR3 protein: CASSPNFYRGYVADTQYF
J gene: TRBJ1-1; V gene: TRBV7-2; D gene: .; clone size: few; CDR3 DNA: TGTGCCAGCAGCCACCAATCGGGGGGGCGGAACACTGAAGCTTTCTTT; CDR3 protein: CASSHQSGGRNTEAFF
J gene: TRBJ1-2; V gene: TRBV7-9; D gene: TRBD1; clone size: .; CDR3 DNA: TGTGCCAGCAGCTTAAGGACAGGGGGCGTAGGAGACTATGGCTACACCTTC; CDR3 protein: CASSLRTGGVGDYGYTF
J gene: TRBJ2-1; V gene: TRBV7-9; D gene: TRBD2; clone size: .; CDR3 DNA: TGTGCCAGCAGCTTAGGGACTAGCGGGAGTGTGGACAATGAGCAGTTCTTC; CDR3 protein: CASSLGTSGSVDNEQFF
J gene: TRBJ2-6; V gene: TRBV18; D gene: TRBD1; clone size: .; CDR3 DNA: TGTGCCAGCTCACACAGGGGGCGCGGAAACTCTGGGGCCAACGTCCTGACTTTC; CDR3 protein: CASSHRGRGNSGANVLTF
J gene: TRBJ1-2; V gene: TRBV5-1; D gene: TRBD1; clone size: .; CDR3 DNA: TGCGCCAGCAGCAGCCCGACAGGGGGGGACGAGCAGGGCTACACCTTC; CDR3 protein: CASSSPTGGDEQGYTF
J gene: TRBJ2-1; V gene: TRBV7-9; D gene: .; clone size: .; CDR3 DNA: TGTGCCAGTTGCTCCGCTGGAGGAAAAGGGTACAATGAGCAGTTCTTC; CDR3 protein: CASCSAGGKGYNEQFF